These 10 T cell receptor beta chains originate from one sample sequenced in a study of regulatory T cells in long-lasting Graves disease. Indicated time point: newly diagnosed GD, antithyroid drugs for less than 3 months. Generation of the TCR library employed RNA extracted from PBMCs. The authors built TCR beta libraries using iRepertoire HTBI primers and Arm-PCR of CDR3 regions. TCRdb ran MiXCR on the multiplex PCR reads and lists one entry per CDR3 protein. The table has over 350,000 distinct CDR3 sequences, roughly 15% seen once. These sequences were also reported in another study, on T cells in Graves' hyperthyroidism and ophthalmopathy.

Sequenced here: peripheral blood mononuclear cells (PBMCs), sampled at new diagnosis, from a patient treated with antithyroid drugs. The receptors derive from a woman aged 50 to 60 with Graves disease.

This clonotype was counted only a few times. The chain carries TRBV5-1 and TRBJ2-1; D might be TRBD1 (5 bases). V lost 4 bases to trimming and J lost 0 bases, with 11 bases between them. This CDR3 spans 15 amino acids. Germline V gene sequence: CDR1 SGHRS, CDR2 YFSETQ. The CDR3 sequence: CASSLQGLSYNEQFF. In DNA form, the CDR3 reads TGCGCCAGCAGCCTGCAGGGCCTCTCCTACAATGAGCAGTTCTTC.

There are many counts of this clonotype. The chain uses TRBV5-1 and TRBJ2-1; TRBD2 matches 16 bases. Germline V CDR1 and CDR2: SGHRS, YFSETQ. The CDR3 is 19 residues long. The J segment lost 8 bases and the V segment lost 2 bases, leaving 13 bases of the junction unmatched. CDR3 nucleotides: TGCGCCAGCAGCTTTCCGGGACTAGCGGGAGGGCCCTCTAACGATGAGCAGTTCTTC. This translates into CASSFPGLAGGPSNDEQFF.

Ten or more counts support this clonotype. The genes are TRBV24-1 and TRBJ2-3; 9 bases map to TRBD2. The trim removed 3 bases at V and 2 bases at J, leaving 2 bases unmatched. Germline CDR1 is KGHDR and CDR2 is SFDVKD. This CDR3 spans 15 amino acids. The CDR3 loop reads CATSDGLANTDTQYF. CDR3 DNA sequence: TGTGCCACCAGTGATGGACTAGCGAACACAGATACGCAGTATTTT.

At least ten counts were recorded for this clonotype. The chain uses TRBV12-3 or TRBV12-4 and TRBJ2-1; D uncertain. There are 15 residues in the CDR3. V lost 5 bases and J 2 bases, leaving 13 bases between the germline ends. DNA of the CDR3: TGTGCCAGCAGTGAACCCATAGGGACCTACAATGAGCAGTTCTTC. It translates to CASSEPIGTYNEQFF.

This chain links TRBV7-9 with TRBJ2-3, with 10 bases aligning to TRBD1. Germline V lookup: CDR1 SEHNR, CDR2 FQNEAQ (reference sequence). The V and J ends lost 1 base and 4 bases, in that order; junction bases with no gene match: 14. This CDR3 region has 19 residues. CDR3 DNA: TGTGCCAGCAGCTTAGTAGGCTCTCTGGACAGGGGGATGCCAGATACGCAGTATTTT. It translates to CASSLVGSLDRGMPDTQYF. The complete variable domain, with remaining parts taken from reference TRBV7-9 and TRBJ2-3, reads DTGVSQNPRHKITKRGQNVTFRCDPISEHNRLYWYRQTLGQGPEFLTYFQNEAQLEKSRLLSDRFSAERPKGSFSTLEIQRTEQGDSAMYLCASSLVGSLDRGMPDTQYFGPGTRLTVL.

The chain carries TRBV3-1 and TRBJ2-1, with a tentative D call TRBD2 (5 bases). Trimming pared 1 base from V and 2 bases from J, leaving 21 bases between. The CDR3 is 19 residues long. In germline, CDR1 is LGHDT, CDR2 YNNKEL (reference sequence). In DNA form, the CDR3 reads TGTGCCAGCAGCCAAGTCCGGGGTTCAGCGATTTCCCCCTACAATGAGCAGTTCTTC. Protein sequence: CASSQVRGSAISPYNEQFF.

The sample holds many counts of this clonotype. The CDR3 coding sequence is TGTGCCAGCCAACTTAGCGGGAGTGTGGTCACCGGGGAGCTGTTTTTT. Its translation: CASQLSGSVVTGELFF. The rearrangement links TRBV27 to TRBJ2-2; 9 positions agree with TRBD2. The ends lost 8 bases at V and 4 bases at J; junction bases unmatched: 11. Germline-derived CDR1 and CDR2 are MNHEY and SMNVEV (reference sequence). The CDR3 spans 16 residues.

This clonotype was observed a few times. The chain joins TRBV7-9 to TRBJ2-7; maybe TRBD1 (6 bases). Germline-derived CDR1 and CDR2 are SEHNR and FQNEAQ (reference sequence). Trimming removed 0 bases from V and 0 bases from J, with 18 bases in between. The CDR3 is 18 amino acids. The CDR3 sequence: CASSLANHRVRSSYEQYF. For the CDR3, the DNA is TGTGCCAGCAGCTTAGCGAACCACAGGGTCCGGAGCTCCTACGAGCAGTACTTC. The whole variable domain, filled in from reference TRBV7-9 and TRBJ2-7, reads DTGVSQNPRHKITKRGQNVTFRCDPISEHNRLYWYRQTLGQGPEFLTYFQNEAQLEKSRLLSDRFSAERPKGSFSTLEIQRTEQGDSAMYLCASSLANHRVRSSYEQYFGPGTRLTVT.

This clonotype was seen many times. The J gene is TRBJ1-2, the V gene TRBV28; D not certain. The CDR3 totals 13 residues. The germline V gene has CDR1 MDHEN and CDR2 SYDVKM. Trimming cost V 1 base and J 4 bases, with 7 bases left between them. As DNA, the CDR3 is TGTGCCAGCAGTTTATCGGGGATCTATGGCTACACCTTC. Amino acids: CASSLSGIYGYTF.

To note about this clonotype: At one of its ends the junction is not consistent with the germline gene, which may arise from a read error. This chain connects TRBV28 to TRBJ2-4; D may be TRBD2 (6 bases). The germline CDR1 and CDR2 sequences are MDHEN and SYDVKM. The CDR3 spans 15 residues. The CDR3 DNA sequence: TGTGCCAGCAGTTTACCGGGAGTGGCTAAAAGCATTCAGTACTTC. This codes for CASSLPGVAKSIQYF.